This T cell receptor beta chain is drawn from a study of blood T cell repertoires in COVID-19. Study-level background: Specimens from acute and convalescent COVID-19 originated in the United States, Italy and Spain. From T cells, B-cell-depleted T cells, or PBMCs came the material, which was cDNA or gDNA.

CDR1 and CDR2 from the germline V gene are SGHRS and YFSETQ. V shed 5 bases and J shed 5 bases, with 19 bases lying between them. There are 15 residues in the CDR3. Per the authors' pipeline: Amplification of reference gene primers was used by the study to estimate nucleated cell counts. Libraries were prepared by immunoSEQ multiplex PCR; TCRdb keeps only in-frame clonotypes and omits some of them. V, J and clone size derive from that table, while D and trimming were established from the DNA sequence. The sample yields under 150,000 clones, 85% seen once. V usage is TRBV5-1 and J usage is TRBJ1-1; weak D call: TRBD1 (5 bases). The specimen was peripheral blood. This sequence was found in a human donor in a cohort sampled during active COVID-19. CDR3 loop: CASRPRAGRDTEAFF. As DNA, the CDR3 is TGCGCCAGCAGGCCGAGGGCAGGGCGGGATACTGAAGCTTTCTTT. The complete variable domain, with remaining parts taken from reference TRBV5-1 and TRBJ1-1, reads KAGVTQTPRYLIKTRGQQVTLSCSPISGHRSVSWYQQTPGQGLQFLFEYFSETQRNKGNFPGRFSGRQFSNSRSEMNVSTLELGDSALYLCASRPRAGRDTEAFFGQGTRLTVV.